This record covers a single T cell receptor (beta chain). These data belong to a study of blood T cell repertoires in COVID-19. As for the study in general: PBMCs, B-cell-depleted T cells, or T cells provided the cDNA or gDNA that made up the material.

In the study's own analysis: Estimated nucleated cell counts came from reference gene primer amplification. Data came from immunoSEQ multiplex PCR; TCRdb stores just in-frame clones and leaves some out. V and J calls and clone size are those listed in that table; D and trimming were worked out from the DNA. The sample holds around 160,000 clones, about 90% seen once. Germline CDR1 LNHDA, CDR2 SQIVND (reference sequence). The CDR3 contains 14 residues. Between the trimmed V and J ends, which lost 4 bases and 3 bases, there was a span of 10 bases. This clonotype was obtained from a man in his fifties or sixties with acute or convalescent COVID-19. The material sequenced was peripheral blood. The rearrangement uses TRBV19 and TRBJ1-3; the D is unclear. In nucleotides, the CDR3 is TGTGCCAGTAGTACGGGAGCTAATGGAAACACCATATATTTT. It codes for CASSTGANGNTIYF.